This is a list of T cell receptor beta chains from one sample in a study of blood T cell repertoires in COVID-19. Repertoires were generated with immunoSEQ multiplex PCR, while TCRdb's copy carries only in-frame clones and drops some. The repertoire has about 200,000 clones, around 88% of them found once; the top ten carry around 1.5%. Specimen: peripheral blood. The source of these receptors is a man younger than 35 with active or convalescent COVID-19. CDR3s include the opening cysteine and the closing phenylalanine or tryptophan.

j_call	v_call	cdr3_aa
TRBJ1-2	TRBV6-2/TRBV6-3	CASSYQDRRTYGYTF
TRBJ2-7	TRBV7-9	CASSPSPIQDSEQYF
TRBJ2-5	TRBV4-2	CASSPARGETQYF
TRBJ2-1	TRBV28	CASSLSGPSYNEQFF
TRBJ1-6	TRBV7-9	CASSLGDSLSPLHF
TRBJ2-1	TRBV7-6	CASSLGPPASGRASYNEQFF
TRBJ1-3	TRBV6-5	CASSYSQTAGNTIYF
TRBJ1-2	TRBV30	CAWVRRARNYGYTF
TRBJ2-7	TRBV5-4	CASSYVYSPYEQYF
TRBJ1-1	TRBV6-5	CATGQGGITEAFF
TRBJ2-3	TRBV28	CASRGLFSQYF
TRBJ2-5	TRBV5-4	CASSLDTGGGETQYF
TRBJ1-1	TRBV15	CATSRGQGYQAFF
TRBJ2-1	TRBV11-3	CASSFRQGTYNEQFF
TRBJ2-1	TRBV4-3	CASSEGLAGSNEQFF
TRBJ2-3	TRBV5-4	CASSLGQGRDTQYF
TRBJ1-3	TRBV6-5	CASSYSPGSGNTIYF
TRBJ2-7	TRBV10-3	CAIRQLGSSQSYEQYF
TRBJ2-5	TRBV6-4	CASSDLRGSGRVETQYF
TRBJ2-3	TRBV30	CAWSVLGGADTQYF
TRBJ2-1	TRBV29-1	CSVEGTSGRNEQFF
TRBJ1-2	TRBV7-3	CASSSSTGAGYTF
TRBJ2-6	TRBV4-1	CASSYGWSSGANVLTF
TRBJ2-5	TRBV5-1	CASSHRKTGLLQETQYF